This T cell receptor beta chain was recovered during a study of early T cells in non-severe SARS-CoV-2 infection. Overall study: Sequencing of unsorted whole blood was done on bulk RNA, leaving chains unpaired.

Attachment of unique molecular identifiers was made to individual cDNA molecules. Each CDR3 protein gets one entry after TCRdb re-called the 5' RACE reads with MiXCR. The sample carries about 47,000 distinct CDR3 sequences, around 9.6% recorded once. Notes on the study in general: In VDJdb matching, anti-spike CD8 responses were favored while private and CD4 specificities went missing.

The germline V and J ends were trimmed by 1 base and 9 bases, with 10 bases remaining between them. From germline, CDR1 is SGHTS and CDR2 YDEGEE. The CDR3 sequence is 12 residues long. This clonotype turned up a few times. What it recognizes is unknown. The clonotype was recovered from an adult who was a healthcare worker with PCR-confirmed SARS-CoV-2 infection or an uninfected control (not recorded which). This rearrangement joins TRBV5-8 to TRBJ1-1; D not resolved. The sequences come from whole blood, collected at baseline. The CDR3 loop reads CASSLNARKAFF. The CDR3 DNA is TGTGCCAGCAGCTTGAACGCCCGGAAAGCTTTCTTT.